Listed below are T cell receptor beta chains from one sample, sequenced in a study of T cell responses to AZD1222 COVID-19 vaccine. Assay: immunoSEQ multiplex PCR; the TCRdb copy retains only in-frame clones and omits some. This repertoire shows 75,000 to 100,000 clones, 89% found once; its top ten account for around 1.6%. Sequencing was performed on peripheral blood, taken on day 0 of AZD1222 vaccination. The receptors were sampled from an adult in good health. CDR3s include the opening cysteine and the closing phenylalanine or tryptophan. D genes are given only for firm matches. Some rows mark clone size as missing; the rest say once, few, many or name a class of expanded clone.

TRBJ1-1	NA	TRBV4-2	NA	TGTGCCAGCAGCACCACAGGATACACTGAAGCTTTCTTT	CASSTTGYTEAFF
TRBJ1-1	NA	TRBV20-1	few	TGCAGTGCTGGATTATACACTGAAGCTTTCTTT	CSAGLYTEAFF
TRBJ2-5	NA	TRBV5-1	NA	TGCGCCAGCAGCTACACCCCGGAAGAGACCCAGTACTTC	CASSYTPEETQYF
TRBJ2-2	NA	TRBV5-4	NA	TGTGCCAGCATCCAACAGGAAACCGGGGAGCTGTTTTTT	CASIQQETGELFF
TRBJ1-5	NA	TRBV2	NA	TGTGCCAGCAGTACAGAACGAAATCAGCCCCAGCATTTT	CASSTERNQPQHF
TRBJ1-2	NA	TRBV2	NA	TGTGCCAGCAGTAGTACGGGGCCCGGCTACACCTTC	CASSSTGPGYTF
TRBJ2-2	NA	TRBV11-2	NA	TGTGCCAGCAGCTTAGGGTCGTACACCGGGGAGCTGTTTTTT	CASSLGSYTGELFF
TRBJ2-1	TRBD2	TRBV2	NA	TGTGCCAGCAGTGCAGGACTAGCGGGATCTTACAATGAGCAGTTCTTC	CASSAGLAGSYNEQFF
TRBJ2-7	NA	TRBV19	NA	TGTGCCAGTAGTATGGGTCGGAGGGCCTACGAGCAGTACTTC	CASSMGRRAYEQYF
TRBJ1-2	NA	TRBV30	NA	TGTGCCTGGAGTTGGGACACCAACTATGGCTACACCTTC	CAWSWDTNYGYTF
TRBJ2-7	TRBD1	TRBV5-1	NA	TGCGCCAGCAGCCGCATTCCGGGACAGGGACTCTCCTACGAGCAGTACTTC	CASSRIPGQGLSYEQYF
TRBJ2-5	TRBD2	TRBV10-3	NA	TGTGCCATCAGTGGGGTAGCGGGGGGGCCAGAGACCCAGTACTTC	CAISGVAGGPETQYF
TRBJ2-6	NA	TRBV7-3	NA	TGTGCCAGCAGCTCGTCCGGGACGCTCTCTGGGGCCAACGTCCTGACTTTC	CASSSSGTLSGANVLTF
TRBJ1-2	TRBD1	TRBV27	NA	TGTGCCAGCAGTTTAGCGGGACAGTGGAACTATGGCTACACCTTC	CASSLAGQWNYGYTF
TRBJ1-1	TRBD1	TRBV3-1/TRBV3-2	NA	TGTGCCAGCAGCCACTATTCCCTTCAGGGGGGTACTGAAGCTTTCTTT	CASSHYSLQGGTEAFF
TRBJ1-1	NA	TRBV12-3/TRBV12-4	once	TGTGCCAGCAGTTTAGGGCCGCGTTCTGAAGCTTTCTTT	CASSLGPRSEAFF